This entry is about one T cell receptor (beta chain). Its antigen remains unknown. The sample belongs to a study of T cells in localized non-small cell lung cancer. General study results and limits: In adjacent lung, a median roughly 60 of the top 100 tumor clones were found. Tumor showed lower T cell clonality than uninvolved adjacent lung, where it was highest. Greater blood T cell density accompanied longer overall survival.

The repertoire was sequenced with immunoSEQ multiplex PCR; TCRdb's copy has only in-frame clones and lacks some. The sample lists 35,000 to 45,000 clones, 85% to 90% occurring once. The CDR3 contains 15 residues. The specimen was peripheral blood, collected before any cancer treatment. This TCR was sampled from a woman aged 18 to 55 with stage III lung adenocarcinoma. V and J are TRBV21-1 and TRBJ2-7; TRBD1 is taken as the D call from the table, unchecked against the DNA. TRBV21-1 is annotated as a pseudogene. The DNA for the CDR3 is TGTGCCAGCAGCAAGTTGACAGGGGGCCGCTACGAGCAGTACTTC. It translates to CASSKLTGGRYEQYF.